This entry lists 5 T cell receptor beta chains sequenced from one sample in a study of regulatory and conventional T cells in RAG deficiency. Genomic DNA came from blood conventional CD4+ T cells gated CD25-low CD127-high. Libraries were prepared by immunoSEQ multiplex PCR; TCRdb keeps only in-frame clonotypes and omits some of them. The data show 45,000 to 50,000 clones, around 89% seen once. These data were also filed under a second study, of regulatory T cells. That study reports: Primers: 52 TRBV forward and 13 TRBJ reverse.

The sample taken for sequencing was CD4+ effector T cells sorted from blood. The receptors derive from a human donor in good health.

The chain employs TRBV10-3 and TRBJ1-5; possible D gene TRBD1, 6 bases. V was clipped by 4 bases and J by 5 bases, with 12 bases between them. CDR1 is ENHRY, CDR2 SYGVKD, per germline. The CDR3 spans 14 residues. The CDR3 here is CAISGGAGYQPQHF. In DNA form, the CDR3 reads TGTGCCATCAGTGGGGGGGCAGGGTATCAGCCCCAGCATTTT.

The chain recombines TRBV5-4 with TRBJ1-6; D is undetermined. Germline V gene lookup returns CDR1 SGHNT and CDR2 YYREEE (reference sequence). The CDR3 covers 16 residues. The germline V and J ends were trimmed by 4 bases and 0 bases, with 11 bases remaining between them. CDR3 sequence reads: CASSQRTSSYNSPLHF. CDR3 nucleotide sequence: TGTGCCAGCAGCCAGCGGACGAGCTCCTATAATTCACCCCTCCACTTT.

J is TRBJ1-3 and V is TRBV19; TRBD1 matches at 7 bases. Germline CDR1 and CDR2: LNHDA and SQIVND (reference sequence). V gave up 2 bases and J gave up 5 bases; unmatched junction bases: 12. The CDR3 covers 17 residues. For the CDR3, the DNA is TGTGCCAGTAGTATAAGAGGAGGGGGCGTACGGAGAAACACCATATATTTT. It translates to CASSIRGGGVRRNTIYF.

The chain joins TRBV6-5 to TRBJ2-3, with a tentative D call TRBD2 (6 bases). Trimming stripped 4 bases from V and 0 bases from J, with 11 bases between. Germline CDR1 reads MNHEY; CDR2 reads SVGAGI. The length of the CDR3 is 15 residues. Here the CDR3 DNA reads TGTGCCAGCAGTTTCAACGGGGGTAGCACAGATACGCAGTATTTT. Its translation is CASSFNGGSTDTQYF.

Only a few counts were recorded for this clone. The chain is built from TRBV7-9 and TRBJ2-7; 14 bases map to TRBD2. CDR1 and CDR2 from the germline V gene are SEHNR and FQNEAQ (reference sequence). The CDR3 has 15 residues. Germline trimming cut 4 bases from V and 5 bases from J; bases unmatched to any gene: 4. The CDR3 sequence: CASSWGTSGSDEQYF. Here the CDR3 DNA reads TGTGCCAGCAGCTGGGGGACTAGCGGGAGCGACGAGCAGTACTTC. The full variable domain, its missing parts supplied by reference TRBV7-9 and TRBJ2-7, is DTGVSQNPRHKITKRGQNVTFRCDPISEHNRLYWYRQTLGQGPEFLTYFQNEAQLEKSRLLSDRFSAERPKGSFSTLEIQRTEQGDSAMYLCASSWGTSGSDEQYFGPGTRLTVT.